The sequence of this T cell receptor beta chain was determined in a study of blood T cell repertoires in COVID-19. Study summary: Sample material is recorded as cDNA or gDNA derived from T cells, B-cell-depleted T cells, or PBMCs.

Authors' processing steps: Reference gene primer amplification yielded estimated nucleated cell counts. The repertoire was sequenced with immunoSEQ multiplex PCR; TCRdb's copy has only in-frame clones and lacks some. V and J calls and clone size are copied from that table; D and trimming were computed from the DNA. The sample shows about 150,000 clones, about 76% of them seen only once. Sequencing input: peripheral blood. The receptor's source is a woman aged 55 to 70 with active or convalescent COVID-19.

CDR3 sequence reads: CASSPDTNTEAFF. The DNA of the CDR3 is TGTGCCAGCAGCCCGGACACGAACACTGAAGCTTTCTTT. The rearrangement joins TRBV7-3 to TRBJ1-1; the D gene is possibly TRBD1 (5 bases). In germline, CDR1 is SGHTA, CDR2 FQGTGA. V shed 5 bases and J shed 1 base, with 8 bases lying between them. CDR3 length: 13 amino acids.